This is a list of T cell receptor beta chains from one sample in a study of siplizumab effects on memory and regulatory T cells. The assay was immunoSEQ multiplex PCR, and TCRdb's table has in-frame clones only and misses some. The sample has about 120,000 clones; around 94% are singletons. Sequenced: non-Treg CD4+ T cells sorted from blood. The receptors were sampled from a human donor in good health. Both conserved end residues are trimmed from each CDR3. Not every row has a clone size; where given, it reads once, few, many or a size class.

V	J	size	CDR3
TRBV7-6	TRBJ2-3	NA	ASSPPVGGTDTQY
TRBV5-5	TRBJ1-5	NA	ASGRQDGQPQH
TRBV5-1	TRBJ2-7	once	ASSLEEHEQY
TRBV9	TRBJ2-7	NA	ASSPFGATYEQY
TRBV4-2	TRBJ2-2	NA	ASSYRLLGATGELF
TRBV5-4	TRBJ2-1	NA	ASSSRGEQF
TRBV2	TRBJ1-6	NA	AGSGSSYNSPLH
TRBV2	TRBJ1-2	once	ASSEMGPPSNYGYT
TRBV7-2	TRBJ2-7	once	ASSSPGLTYEQY
TRBV9	TRBJ1-6	NA	ASSMDRGSYNSPLH
TRBV7-2	TRBJ2-2	NA	ASSLVAGSGELF
TRBV7-9	TRBJ2-5	NA	ASSWGPSSPETQY
TRBV7-7	TRBJ2-5	NA	ASSGPGLSVQTQY
TRBV25-1	TRBJ2-3	NA	ASSAVDTQY
TRBV2	TRBJ2-2	NA	ASSSDRGPRGELF
TRBV2	TRBJ2-1	NA	ASSESEGLGKF
TRBV7-3	TRBJ1-5	NA	ASSHGGYQSQH